The TCR beta chain described here comes from a study of blood T cell repertoires in COVID-19. On the study more broadly: COVID-19 samples from acute and convalescent phases originated in the United States, Italy and Spain. Nucleic acid was either cDNA or gDNA, and it came from T cells, B-cell-depleted T cells, or PBMCs.

Authors' analysis steps: Estimates of nucleated cell counts were drawn from the amplification of reference gene primers. Some clones are missing from TCRdb's copy, which holds only in-frame ones; the method was immunoSEQ multiplex PCR. D and trimming come from the DNA, and the V and J calls and clone size come from that table. The sample includes about 270,000 clones, roughly nine tenths of them seen just once. Seattle enrolled patients during active infection and tracked them longitudinally. J lost 4 bases, V lost 5 bases, and 1 base had no gene match. Germline CDR1 MNHEY, CDR2 SVGEGT. The CDR3 totals 12 residues.

The specimen was peripheral blood. This TCR was recovered from a woman under 40 with COVID-19, enrolled during active disease. V is TRBV6-2 or TRBV6-3 and J is TRBJ1-1; 7 bases fit TRBD1. Here the CDR3 DNA reads TGTGCCAGCAGTCAGGGGGGCACTGAAGCTTTCTTT. Residues: CASSQGGTEAFF.